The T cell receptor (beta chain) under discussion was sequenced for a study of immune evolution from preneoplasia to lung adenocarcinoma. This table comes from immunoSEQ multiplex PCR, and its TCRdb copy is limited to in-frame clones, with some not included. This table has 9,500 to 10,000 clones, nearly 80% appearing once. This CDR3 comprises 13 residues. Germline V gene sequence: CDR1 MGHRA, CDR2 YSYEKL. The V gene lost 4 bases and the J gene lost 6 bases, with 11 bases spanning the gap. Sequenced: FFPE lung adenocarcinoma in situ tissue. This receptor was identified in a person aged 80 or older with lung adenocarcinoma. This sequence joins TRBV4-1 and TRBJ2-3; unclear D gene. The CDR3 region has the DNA TGCGCCAGCAGCCCCAGCACTTGGGATACGCAGTATTTT. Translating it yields CASSPSTWDTQYF.